Included here is one T cell receptor beta chain sequence, with context. Its antigen has not been determined. No much larger clone exists at a distance of one base, and base qualities are not known. These data originate in a study of CD8 T cells in Susac syndrome (dated by TCRdb to between 2018 and 2021). For the wider study: Whether CD8+ T cell activation and differentiation in Susac syndrome was antigen driven was tested using repertoire sequencing. Clonality of the CD8+ T cell repertoire was compared between about a dozen healthy donors, approximately 14 Susac syndrome patients and 15 multiple sclerosis patients.

RNA was extracted using the RNeasy kit, and about 0.45 to 1 ug of the RNA was reverse transcribed with random hexamers. TCR beta CDR3 regions were amplified with the immunoSEQ multiplex PCR assay covering 54 Vbeta and 13 Jbeta segments. To correct PCR amplification bias, a synthetic template baseline was used for both primer optimization and computational correction. The study's own analysis went as follows. Only productive sequences were kept, with reads annotated to V, D and J genes according to IMGT and analyzed in immunoSEQ Analyzer. To calculate clonality, Shannon entropy was normalized by log2 of the number of productive unique sequences and then subtracted from one. Public and private clones were assessed among the 100 most prevalent clones of each patient and control. Susac-specific clones were defined as absent from healthy and MS cohorts, over a thousand published viral clones and other ImmuneACCESS disease sequences. The public reads were quality trimmed at Q25 with fastp and then assembled into clones with MiXCR by TCRdb, keeping productive beta chains. Rows are unified per CDR3 protein, each entry keeping the most common DNA and genes. V and J calls and clone size were set by TCRdb, not the authors. For this sample the table gives roughly 110,000 distinct CDR3 sequences, of which about nine tenths were detected only once. The ten top clones hold around 0.12% of the sample.

Peripheral blood CD8+ and CD4+ T cells from healthy donors, Susac syndrome patients and multiple sclerosis patients were profiled using high-throughput TCR beta sequencing. Healthy donors were included as age- and sex-matched controls. Bulk CD8+ and CD4+ T cells were purified magnetically by negative isolation, whereas CD8+ TEMRA cells were enriched by FACS. Blood was collected in EDTA tubes and processed within 24 hours, with PBMCs isolated through density gradient centrifugation. PBMCs intended for TCR sequencing were frozen in liquid nitrogen and were later thawed in a 37 degrees C water bath. The sorted or isolated CD4+, CD8+ and CD8+ TEMRA cells reached a purity of at least 90%. Per the germline V gene, SQVTM is the CDR1 and ANQGSEA is the CDR2. V has 3 bases trimmed and J has 3 bases trimmed; junction bases matching no gene number 1. There are 12 amino acids in the CDR3, from cysteine to phenylalanine inclusive. Only CDR3 DNA remains: 36 bases, in frame from the first base.

On the study overall, not on this receptor specifically: The study acknowledged that relatively few individuals were included in the TCR sequencing and HLA analysis.

The origin of this receptor is a human donor in good health. This chain is built from TRBV29-1 and TRBJ2-7; the central 8 bases match TRBD2. Specimen: CD8+ T cells from PBMCs. Here the CDR3 is given as CSVDGGDYEQYF. The DNA sequence reads TGCAGCGTTGACGGGGGGGACTACGAGCAGTACTTC.